Listed below are T cell receptor beta chains from one sample, sequenced in a study of blood T cell repertoires in COVID-19. Using immunoSEQ multiplex PCR, the repertoire was profiled, and TCRdb retains in-frame clones only, with some absent. Altogether roughly 200,000 clones are present, around nine tenths being singletons, with the ten largest covering 20% to 25%. Sequencing used peripheral blood. These receptors all come from a man in his 60s with active or convalescent COVID-19. The conserved cysteine and the conserved F or W are not part of the CDR3 here.

V: TRBV7-2; J: TRBJ2-7; CDR3: ASSLLSTVTSEQY
V: TRBV9; J: TRBJ1-1; CDR3: ASSVTGEGTEAF
V: TRBV6-5; J: TRBJ1-5; CDR3: ASSLGGQSNQPQH
V: TRBV5-1; J: TRBJ1-4; CDR3: ASSLNPGTGNEKLF
V: TRBV6-1; J: TRBJ2-7; CDR3: ASSGTSGAYEQY
V: TRBV7-9; J: TRBJ1-6; CDR3: ASGKGTPGSPLH
V: TRBV5-1; J: TRBJ1-2; CDR3: ASSSTQGGYGYT
V: TRBV27; J: TRBJ1-6; CDR3: ASSLSSFTPLH
V: TRBV11-2; J: TRBJ1-3; CDR3: ASSPAQGGNTIY
V: TRBV5-1; J: TRBJ2-1; CDR3: ASSLGDFVYNEQF
V: TRBV7-2; J: TRBJ2-6; CDR3: ASSLGGPGANVLT
V: TRBV4-2; J: TRBJ2-7; CDR3: ASSQGGGSTYEQY
V: TRBV23-1; J: TRBJ2-7; CDR3: ASNTQRQGVREQY
V: TRBV6-1; J: TRBJ2-7; CDR3: ASSEVLGGTVAYEQY
V: TRBV7-3; J: TRBJ2-3; CDR3: ASSLAGQTTDTQY
V: TRBV25-1; J: TRBJ1-1; CDR3: ASSTGGAGTEAF
V: TRBV6-5; J: TRBJ2-7; CDR3: ASSYSTDPYEQY
V: TRBV19; J: TRBJ1-1; CDR3: ASSKNQVIFTEAF
V: TRBV10-3; J: TRBJ2-7; CDR3: AISGQGTSEQY
V: TRBV6-1; J: TRBJ2-5; CDR3: ASSEGQPEETQY
V: TRBV7-9; J: TRBJ1-6; CDR3: ASSPQAVRGSPLH
V: TRBV6-5; J: TRBJ1-5; CDR3: ASSYSRSSSQH
V: TRBV6-5; J: TRBJ2-7; CDR3: ASTPPGSYEQY
V: TRBV4-1; J: TRBJ1-2; CDR3: ASSQREDRGLYGYT
V: TRBV7-9; J: TRBJ2-7; CDR3: ASSSLQGSYEQY
V: TRBV12-5; J: TRBJ2-1; CDR3: ASGLANYNEQF
V: TRBV7-2; J: TRBJ2-3; CDR3: ASGASTDTQY
V: TRBV2; J: TRBJ1-4; CDR3: ASSEAQPRVGKLF
V: TRBV5-1; J: TRBJ2-7; CDR3: ASGTSGLSYEQY
V: TRBV6-2/TRBV6-3; J: TRBJ2-5; CDR3: ASSYANRGVKTQY
V: TRBV19; J: TRBJ2-1; CDR3: ASRGIDFNEQF
V: TRBV2; J: TRBJ2-7; CDR3: ASSVGGGVYEQY
V: TRBV30; J: TRBJ1-6; CDR3: AWSVRTGFSPLH
V: TRBV5-1; J: TRBJ1-3; CDR3: ASSPGASGNTIY
V: TRBV24-1; J: TRBJ2-4; CDR3: ATTSRLAGGHLDIQY
V: TRBV29-1; J: TRBJ2-5; CDR3: SVVLASETQY
V: TRBV5-6; J: TRBJ2-7; CDR3: ASSTGGSYEQY
V: TRBV5-1; J: TRBJ1-2; CDR3: ASSSDRGRKGYT
V: TRBV19; J: TRBJ1-2; CDR3: ASSDYGGASGYT
V: TRBV25-1; J: TRBJ1-4; CDR3: ASSELGGASNEKLF
V: TRBV7-9; J: TRBJ2-7; CDR3: ASSLVGLSSYEQY
V: TRBV12-5; J: TRBJ1-3; CDR3: ASGLVVAGNSGNTIY
V: TRBV29-1; J: TRBJ2-3; CDR3: SWAGAGDTQY
V: TRBV11-2; J: TRBJ1-5; CDR3: ASSKRVGGQPQH
V: TRBV19; J: TRBJ2-5; CDR3: ASRDRGGETQY